Each of the 2 T cell receptor beta chains below was sequenced from the same sample in a study of radiation and T cells in renal cell carcinoma. Libraries were prepared by immunoSEQ multiplex PCR; TCRdb keeps only in-frame clonotypes and omits some of them. The sample comprises roughly 61,000 clones, about 80% of which are singletons, and roughly 7.5% rests with the top ten. The time point: blood 4 weeks post-SBRT, at nephrectomy. The treatment denotes: 15 Gy SBRT to primary tumor, nephrectomy 4 weeks later. Here the sequenced sample was blood, taken from a patient whose treatment included radiotherapy and nephrectomy. The receptor set was obtained from a man aged 55-75 years with renal cell carcinoma.

The chain joins TRBV28 to TRBJ2-1; D is uncertain. Looked up from germline, CDR1 is MDHEN and CDR2 is SYDVKM. Trimming stripped 4 bases from V and 7 bases from J, with 17 bases between. The CDR3 consists of 15 residues. The CDR3 loop is CASSSTTPTRNEQFF. CDR3 DNA: TGTGCCAGCAGTTCCACCACTCCGACTCGGAATGAGCAGTTCTTC.

This sequence joins TRBV10-3 and TRBJ2-6; 11 bases line up with TRBD1. Trimming cost V 3 bases and J 4 bases; bases outside gene matches: 5. Germline CDR1 ENHRY, CDR2 SYGVKD. This CDR3 region has 17 residues. The CDR3 nucleotides are TGTGCCATCAGTGACTGGGACAGGGGGACGGGGGCCAACGTCCTGACTTTC. It encodes CAISDWDRGTGANVLTF.